This T cell receptor beta chain is from a study of beta chain features in type 1 diabetes. Study-level findings and limits: Shorter TCRB CDR3s, moderately but significantly so, marked every one of the four CD4+ subsets in Type 1 diabetes patients.

Donors contributed one heparinised blood draw apiece, averaging roughly 0.12 L. The authors sorted CD4+ naive, central memory, regulatory and stem cell-like memory cells via CD45RO/CCR7/CD25/CD127/CD95/CD27. A remark on this clone: Its specificity is not known.

J lost 3 bases, V lost 0 bases, and 13 bases had no gene match. CDR1 and CDR2 (germline): LNHNV, YYDKDF (reference sequence). The CDR3 is 19 amino acids. The entirety of the isolated RNA underwent reverse transcription, so expressed TCRB transcripts were sequenced. Sequencing of naive, central memory and regulatory T cell samples gave an average of about 3.57 million reads. Assay: immunoSEQ multiplex PCR; the TCRdb copy retains only in-frame clones and omits some. The sample consists of 600,000 or so clones, around an eighth of them appearing once. The sequenced sample was naive CD4+ T cells from blood. V usage is TRBV15 and J usage is TRBJ2-7, with 11 bases fitting TRBD2. The TCR originated in a man aged 18 to 30 with type 1 diabetes. CDR3 in amino acids: CATSREASSGGPTYYEQYF. The CDR3 coding sequence is TGTGCCACCAGCAGAGAGGCCTCTAGCGGGGGGCCTACCTACTACGAGCAGTACTTC.